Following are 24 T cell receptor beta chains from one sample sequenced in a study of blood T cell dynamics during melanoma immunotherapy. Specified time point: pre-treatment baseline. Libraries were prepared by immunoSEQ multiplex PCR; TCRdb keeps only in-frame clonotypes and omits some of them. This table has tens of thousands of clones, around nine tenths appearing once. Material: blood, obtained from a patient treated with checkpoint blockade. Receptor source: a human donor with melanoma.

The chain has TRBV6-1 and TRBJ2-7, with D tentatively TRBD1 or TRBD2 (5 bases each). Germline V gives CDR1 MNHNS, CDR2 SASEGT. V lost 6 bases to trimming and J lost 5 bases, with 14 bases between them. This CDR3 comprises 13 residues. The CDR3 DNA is TGTGCCAGCAGAAGGCAGGGACCCCACGAGCAGTACTTC. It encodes CASRRQGPHEQYF.

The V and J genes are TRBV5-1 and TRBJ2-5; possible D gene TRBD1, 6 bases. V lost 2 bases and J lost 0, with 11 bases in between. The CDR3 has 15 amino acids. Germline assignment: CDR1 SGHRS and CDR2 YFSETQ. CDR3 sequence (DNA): TGCGCCAGCAGCTTACAGGGCGGTCACCAAGAGACCCAGTACTTC. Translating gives CASSLQGGHQETQYF.

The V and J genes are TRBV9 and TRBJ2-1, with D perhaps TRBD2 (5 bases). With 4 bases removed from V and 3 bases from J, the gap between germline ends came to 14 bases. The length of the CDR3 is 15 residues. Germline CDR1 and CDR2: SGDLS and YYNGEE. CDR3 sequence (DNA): TGTGCCAGCAGCTCAACTAGTGCAGGCTACAATGAGCAGTTCTTC. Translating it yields CASSSTSAGYNEQFF.

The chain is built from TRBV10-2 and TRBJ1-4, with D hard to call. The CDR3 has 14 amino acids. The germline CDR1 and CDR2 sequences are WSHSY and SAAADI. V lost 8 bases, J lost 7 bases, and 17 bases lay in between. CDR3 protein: CASRAVQTGEKLFF. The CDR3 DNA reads TGCGCCAGCCGAGCCGTTCAGACTGGTGAAAAACTGTTTTTT.

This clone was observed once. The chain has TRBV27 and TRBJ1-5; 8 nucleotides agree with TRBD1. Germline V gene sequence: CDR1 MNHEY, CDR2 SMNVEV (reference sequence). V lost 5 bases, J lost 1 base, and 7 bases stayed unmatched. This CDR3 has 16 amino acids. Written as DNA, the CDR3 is TGTGCCAGCAGTCCTAACAGGGGGAGAAGCAATCAGCCCCAGCATTTT. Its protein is CASSPNRGRSNQPQHF.

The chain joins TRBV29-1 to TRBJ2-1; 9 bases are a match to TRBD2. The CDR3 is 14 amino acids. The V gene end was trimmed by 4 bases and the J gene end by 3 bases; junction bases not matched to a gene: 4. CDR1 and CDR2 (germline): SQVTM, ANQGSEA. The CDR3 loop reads CSVGTSELYNEQFF. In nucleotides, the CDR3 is TGCAGCGTTGGGACTAGCGAGCTCTACAATGAGCAGTTCTTC.

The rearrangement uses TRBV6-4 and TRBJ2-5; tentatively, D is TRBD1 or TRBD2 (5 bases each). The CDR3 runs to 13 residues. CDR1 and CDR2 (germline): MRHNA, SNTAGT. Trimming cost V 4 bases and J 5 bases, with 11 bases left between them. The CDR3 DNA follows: TGTGCCAGCAGTGTCTCAGGGAGCGAGACCCAGTACTTC. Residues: CASSVSGSETQYF.

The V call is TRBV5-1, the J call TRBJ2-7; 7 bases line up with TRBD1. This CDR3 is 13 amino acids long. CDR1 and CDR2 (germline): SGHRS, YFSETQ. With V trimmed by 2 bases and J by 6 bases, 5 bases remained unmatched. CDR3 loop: CASSLRRDSEQYF. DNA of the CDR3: TGCGCCAGCAGCTTACGCAGGGACAGCGAGCAGTACTTC.

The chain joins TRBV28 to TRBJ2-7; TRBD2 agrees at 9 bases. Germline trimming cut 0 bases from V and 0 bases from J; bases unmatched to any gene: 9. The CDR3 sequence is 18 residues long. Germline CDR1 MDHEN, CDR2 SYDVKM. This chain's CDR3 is CASSLWGLAKGSSYEQYF. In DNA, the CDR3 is TGTGCCAGCAGTTTATGGGGACTAGCAAAAGGGTCCTCCTACGAGCAGTACTTC.

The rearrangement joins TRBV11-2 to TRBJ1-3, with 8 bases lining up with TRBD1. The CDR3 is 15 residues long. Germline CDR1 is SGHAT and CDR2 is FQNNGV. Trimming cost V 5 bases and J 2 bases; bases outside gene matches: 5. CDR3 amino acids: CASSTRGLPGNTIYF. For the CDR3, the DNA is TGTGCCAGCAGCACCAGGGGGCTGCCTGGAAACACCATATATTTT.

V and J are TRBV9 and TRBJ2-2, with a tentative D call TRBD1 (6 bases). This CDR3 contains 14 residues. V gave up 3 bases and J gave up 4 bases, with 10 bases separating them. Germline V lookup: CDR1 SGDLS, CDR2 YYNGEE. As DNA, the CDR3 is TGTGCCAGCAGCGCCCAGGGGTTCACCGGGGAGCTGTTTTTT. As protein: CASSAQGFTGELFF.

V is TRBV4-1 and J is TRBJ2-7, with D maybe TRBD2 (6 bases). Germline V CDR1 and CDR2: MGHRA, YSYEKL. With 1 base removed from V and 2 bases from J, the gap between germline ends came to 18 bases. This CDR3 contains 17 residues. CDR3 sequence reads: CASSQGTGPGGTYEQYF. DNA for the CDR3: TGCGCCAGCAGCCAAGGGACGGGGCCTGGGGGGACCTACGAGCAGTACTTC.

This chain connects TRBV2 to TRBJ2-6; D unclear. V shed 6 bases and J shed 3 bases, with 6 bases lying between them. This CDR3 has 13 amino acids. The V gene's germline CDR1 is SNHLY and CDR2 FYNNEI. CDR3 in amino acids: CASREYGANVLTF. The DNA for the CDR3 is TGTGCCAGCAGGGAATATGGGGCCAACGTCCTGACTTTC.

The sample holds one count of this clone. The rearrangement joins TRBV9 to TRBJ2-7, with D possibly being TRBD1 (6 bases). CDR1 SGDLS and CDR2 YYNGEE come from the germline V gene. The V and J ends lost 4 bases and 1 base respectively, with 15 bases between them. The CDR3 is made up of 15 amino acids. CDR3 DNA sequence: TGTGCCAGCAGCCCCCAACAGGGCCAATCCTACGAGCAGTACTTC. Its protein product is CASSPQQGQSYEQYF.

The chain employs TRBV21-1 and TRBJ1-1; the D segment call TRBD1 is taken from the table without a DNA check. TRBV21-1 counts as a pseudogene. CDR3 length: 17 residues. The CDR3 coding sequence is TGTGCCAGCAGAAGCCGGGACAGGGGGCCTATGAACACTGAAGCTTTCTTT. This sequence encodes CASRSRDRGPMNTEAFF.

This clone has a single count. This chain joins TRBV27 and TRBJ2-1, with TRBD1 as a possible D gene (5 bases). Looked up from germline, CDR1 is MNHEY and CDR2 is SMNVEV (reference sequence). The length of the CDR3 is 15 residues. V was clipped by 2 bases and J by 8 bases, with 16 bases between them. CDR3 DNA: TGTGCCAGCAGTTTAGGTGGTCAGGGTTTTGATGAGCAGTTCTTC. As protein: CASSLGGQGFDEQFF.

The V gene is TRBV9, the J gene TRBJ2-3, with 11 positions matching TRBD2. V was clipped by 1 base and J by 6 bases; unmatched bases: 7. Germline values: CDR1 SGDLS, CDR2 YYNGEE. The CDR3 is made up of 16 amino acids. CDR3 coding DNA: TGTGCCAGCAGCGTATCTAGCGGGAGGCGGGGGGATACGCAGTATTTT. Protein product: CASSVSSGRRGDTQYF.

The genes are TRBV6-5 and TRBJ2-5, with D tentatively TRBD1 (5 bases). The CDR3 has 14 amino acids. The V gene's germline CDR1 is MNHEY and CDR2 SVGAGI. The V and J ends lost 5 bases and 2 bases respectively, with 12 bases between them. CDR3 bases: TGTGCCAGCAGTAACGGACATATACAAGAGACCCAGTACTTC. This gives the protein CASSNGHIQETQYF.

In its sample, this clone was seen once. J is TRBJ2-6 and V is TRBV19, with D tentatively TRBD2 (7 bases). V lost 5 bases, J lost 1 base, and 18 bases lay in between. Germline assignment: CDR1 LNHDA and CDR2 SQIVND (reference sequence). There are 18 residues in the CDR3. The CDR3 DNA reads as TGTGCCAGTAGTTTGAAGGGGGGGACTCCGTCTGGGGCCAACGTCCTGACTTTC. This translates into CASSLKGGTPSGANVLTF.

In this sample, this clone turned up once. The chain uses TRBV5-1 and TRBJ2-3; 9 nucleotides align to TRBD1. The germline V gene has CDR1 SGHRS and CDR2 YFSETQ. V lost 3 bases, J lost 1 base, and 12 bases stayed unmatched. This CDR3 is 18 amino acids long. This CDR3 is CASSSGQGQAVGTDTQYF. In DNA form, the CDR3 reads TGCGCCAGCAGCTCCGGACAGGGGCAGGCGGTGGGCACAGATACGCAGTATTTT.

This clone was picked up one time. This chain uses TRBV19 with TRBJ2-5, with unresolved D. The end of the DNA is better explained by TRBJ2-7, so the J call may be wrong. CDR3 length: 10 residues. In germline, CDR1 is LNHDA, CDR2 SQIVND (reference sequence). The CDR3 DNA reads TGTGCCATCCCGCCCTACGAGCAGTACTTC. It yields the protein CAIPPYEQYF.

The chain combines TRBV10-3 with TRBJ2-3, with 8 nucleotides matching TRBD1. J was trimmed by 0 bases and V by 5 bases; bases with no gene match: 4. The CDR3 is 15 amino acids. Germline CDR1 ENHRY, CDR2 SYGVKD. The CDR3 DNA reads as TGTGCCATCAGTCCGGGACAGGCTAGCACAGATACGCAGTATTTT. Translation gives CAISPGQASTDTQYF.

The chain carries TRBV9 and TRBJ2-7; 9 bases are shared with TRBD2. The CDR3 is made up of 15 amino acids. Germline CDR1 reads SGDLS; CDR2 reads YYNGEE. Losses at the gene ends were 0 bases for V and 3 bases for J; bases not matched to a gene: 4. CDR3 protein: CASSVEERGDYEQYF. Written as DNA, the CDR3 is TGTGCCAGCAGCGTAGAAGAGCGGGGGGACTACGAGCAGTACTTC. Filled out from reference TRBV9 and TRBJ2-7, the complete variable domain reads DSGVTQTPKHLITATGQRVTLRCSPRSGDLSVYWYQQSLDQGLQFLIQYYNGEERAKGNILERFSAQQFPDLHSELNLSSLELGDSALYFCASSVEERGDYEQYFGPGTRLTVT.

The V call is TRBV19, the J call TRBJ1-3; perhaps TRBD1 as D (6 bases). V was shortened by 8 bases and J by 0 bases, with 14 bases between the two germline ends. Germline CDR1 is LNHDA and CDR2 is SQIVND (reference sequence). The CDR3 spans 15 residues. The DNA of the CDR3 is TGTGCCAGTTCACAGGGTCCGCTCTCTGGAAACACCATATATTTT. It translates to CASSQGPLSGNTIYF.